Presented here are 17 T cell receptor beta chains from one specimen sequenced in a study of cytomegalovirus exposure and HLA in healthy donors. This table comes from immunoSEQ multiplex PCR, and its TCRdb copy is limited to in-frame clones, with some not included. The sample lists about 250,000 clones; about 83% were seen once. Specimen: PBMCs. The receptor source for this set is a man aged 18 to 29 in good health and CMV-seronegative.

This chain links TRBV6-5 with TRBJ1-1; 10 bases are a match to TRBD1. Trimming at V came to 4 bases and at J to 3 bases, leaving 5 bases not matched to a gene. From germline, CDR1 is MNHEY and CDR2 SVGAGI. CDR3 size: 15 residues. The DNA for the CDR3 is TGTGCCAGCAGTTCCGCCGGGACAGGGGACACTGAAGCTTTCTTT. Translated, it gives CASSSAGTGDTEAFF.

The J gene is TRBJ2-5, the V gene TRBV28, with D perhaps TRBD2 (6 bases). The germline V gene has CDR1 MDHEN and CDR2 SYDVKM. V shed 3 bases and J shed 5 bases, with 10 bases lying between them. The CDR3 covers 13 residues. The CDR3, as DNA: TGTGCCAGCAGTTTGGAGGGCTGGGAGACCCAGTACTTC. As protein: CASSLEGWETQYF.

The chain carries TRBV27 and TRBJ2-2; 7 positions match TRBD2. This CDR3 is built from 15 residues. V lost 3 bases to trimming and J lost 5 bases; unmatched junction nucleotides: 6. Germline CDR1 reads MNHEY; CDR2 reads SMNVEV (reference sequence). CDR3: CASSFGGGSTGELFF. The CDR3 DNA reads TGTGCCAGCAGTTTTGGGGGAGGGTCGACCGGGGAGCTGTTTTTT.

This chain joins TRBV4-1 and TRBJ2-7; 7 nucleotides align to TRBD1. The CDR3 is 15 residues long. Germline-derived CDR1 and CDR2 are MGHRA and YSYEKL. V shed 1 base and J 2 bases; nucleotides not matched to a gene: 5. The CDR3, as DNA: TGCGCCAGCAGCCAAGTGGGTCAGGGGGCCTACGAGCAGTACTTC. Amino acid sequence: CASSQVGQGAYEQYF.

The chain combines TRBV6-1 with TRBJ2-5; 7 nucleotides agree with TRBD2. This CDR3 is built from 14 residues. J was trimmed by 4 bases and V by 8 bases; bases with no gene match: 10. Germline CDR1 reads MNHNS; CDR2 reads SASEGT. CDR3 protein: CASSWGGGGETQYF. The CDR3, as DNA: TGTGCCAGCTCGTGGGGGGGTGGAGGAGAGACCCAGTACTTC.

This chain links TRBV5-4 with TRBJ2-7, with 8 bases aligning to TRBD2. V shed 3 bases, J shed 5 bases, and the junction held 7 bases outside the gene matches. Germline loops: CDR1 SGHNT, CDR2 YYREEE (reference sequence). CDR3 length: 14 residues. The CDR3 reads CASSSPGGLDEQYF. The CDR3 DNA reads TGTGCCAGCAGCTCCCCGGGGGGGCTTGACGAGCAGTACTTC.

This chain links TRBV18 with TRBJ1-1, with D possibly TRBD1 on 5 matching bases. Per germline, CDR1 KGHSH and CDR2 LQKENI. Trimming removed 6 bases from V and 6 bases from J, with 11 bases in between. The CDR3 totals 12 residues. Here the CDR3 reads CASSDGGAEAFF. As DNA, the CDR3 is TGTGCCAGCTCGGACGGAGGGGCTGAAGCTTTCTTT.

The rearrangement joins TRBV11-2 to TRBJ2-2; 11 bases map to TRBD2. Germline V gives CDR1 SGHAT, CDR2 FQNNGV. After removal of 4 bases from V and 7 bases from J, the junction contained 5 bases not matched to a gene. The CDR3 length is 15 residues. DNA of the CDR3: TGTGCCAGCAGCTCACTAGCGGGGGTAGGCGGGGAGCTGTTTTTT. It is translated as CASSSLAGVGGELFF.

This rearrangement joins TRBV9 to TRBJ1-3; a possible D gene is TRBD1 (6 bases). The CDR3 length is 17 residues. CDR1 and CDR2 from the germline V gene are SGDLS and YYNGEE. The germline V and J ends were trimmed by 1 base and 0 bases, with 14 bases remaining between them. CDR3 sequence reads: CASSVRGDRLSGNTIYF. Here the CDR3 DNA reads TGTGCCAGCAGCGTAAGAGGTGACAGGCTCTCTGGAAACACCATATATTTT.

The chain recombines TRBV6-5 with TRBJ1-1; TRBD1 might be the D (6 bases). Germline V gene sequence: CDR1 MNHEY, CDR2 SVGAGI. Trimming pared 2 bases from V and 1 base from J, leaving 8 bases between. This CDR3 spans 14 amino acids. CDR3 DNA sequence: TGTGCCAGCAGTTACACGACAGGGAACACTGAAGCTTTCTTT. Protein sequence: CASSYTTGNTEAFF.

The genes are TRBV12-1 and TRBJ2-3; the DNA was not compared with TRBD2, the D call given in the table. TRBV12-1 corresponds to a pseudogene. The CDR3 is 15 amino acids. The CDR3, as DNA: TGTGCCAGCAGCTTTCGGGGGGCAGGTCCAGATACGCAGTATTTT. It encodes CASSFRGAGPDTQYF.

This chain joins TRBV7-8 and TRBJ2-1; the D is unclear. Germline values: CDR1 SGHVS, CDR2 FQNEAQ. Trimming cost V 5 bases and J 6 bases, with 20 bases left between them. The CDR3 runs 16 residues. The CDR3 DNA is TGTGCCAGCAGCCCCACACGTAGCCGGTTGGGCAATGAGCAGTTCTTC. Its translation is CASSPTRSRLGNEQFF.

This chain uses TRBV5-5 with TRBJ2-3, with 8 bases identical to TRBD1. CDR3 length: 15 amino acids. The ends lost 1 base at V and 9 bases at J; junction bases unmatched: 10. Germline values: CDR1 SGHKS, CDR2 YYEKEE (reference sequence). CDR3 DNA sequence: TGTGCCAGCAGCTTGTGGACAGGGATTTCGCGGACGCAGTATTTT. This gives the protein CASSLWTGISRTQYF.

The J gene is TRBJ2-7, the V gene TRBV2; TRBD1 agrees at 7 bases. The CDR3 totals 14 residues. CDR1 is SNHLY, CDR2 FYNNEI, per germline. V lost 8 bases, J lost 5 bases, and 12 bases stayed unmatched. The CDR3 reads CASFLRTGGDEQYF. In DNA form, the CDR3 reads TGTGCCAGCTTCCTCCGGACAGGCGGTGACGAGCAGTACTTC.

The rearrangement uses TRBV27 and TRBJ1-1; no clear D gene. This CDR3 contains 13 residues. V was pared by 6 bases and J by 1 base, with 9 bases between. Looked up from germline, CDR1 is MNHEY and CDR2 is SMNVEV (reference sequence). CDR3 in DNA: TGTGCCAGCAGACCCCCAGGGAACACTGAAGCTTTCTTT. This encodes CASRPPGNTEAFF.

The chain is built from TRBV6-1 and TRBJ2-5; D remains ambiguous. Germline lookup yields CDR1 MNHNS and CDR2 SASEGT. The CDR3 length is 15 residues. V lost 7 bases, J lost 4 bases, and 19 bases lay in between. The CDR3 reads CASNRGSGPVETQYF. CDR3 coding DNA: TGTGCCAGCAACCGTGGGTCGGGTCCGGTAGAGACCCAGTACTTC.

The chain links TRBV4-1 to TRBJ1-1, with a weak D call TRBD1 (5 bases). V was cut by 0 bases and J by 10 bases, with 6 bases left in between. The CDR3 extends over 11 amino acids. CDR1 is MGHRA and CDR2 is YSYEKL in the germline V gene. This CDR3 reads CASSQDGGAFF. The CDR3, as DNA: TGCGCCAGCAGCCAAGACGGGGGAGCTTTCTTT.